This is a list of T cell receptor beta chains from one sample in a study of shared clonotypes between healthy human individuals. The protocol was immunoSEQ multiplex PCR, while the TCRdb copy is restricted to in-frame clones and leaves out a portion. The sample holds about 2 million clones, about 95% seen once. Sequenced: naive CD8+ T cells sorted from blood. The origin of the receptors is a man younger than 30 in good health. Both conserved end residues are part of each CDR3. The order of the fields is V gene, clone size, D gene, J gene, CDR3 DNA, CDR3 protein. The D gene is left open where the match is weak. Some rows have no size entry. The others give once, few or many, or a class for an expanded clone.

v_gene: TRBV4-2
abundance: NA
d_gene: NA
j_gene: TRBJ1-1
CDR3nt: TGTGCCAGCAGCCAAGATAGCTCCATGAACACTGAAGCTTTCTTT
CDR3aa: CASSQDSSMNTEAFF

v_gene: TRBV5-5
abundance: once
d_gene: NA
j_gene: TRBJ2-1
CDR3nt: TGTGCCAGCAGCTTGGGGGTCTACTCCTACAATGAGCAGTTCTTC
CDR3aa: CASSLGVYSYNEQFF

v_gene: TRBV5-4
abundance: NA
d_gene: NA
j_gene: TRBJ1-1
CDR3nt: TGTGCCAGCAGCGCGCCGGACAGTCATCTTGAAGCTTTCTTT
CDR3aa: CASSAPDSHLEAFF

v_gene: TRBV29-1
abundance: NA
d_gene: NA
j_gene: TRBJ2-3
CDR3nt: TGCAGCGTGGCCGGTGACTATCCGGATACGCAGTATTTT
CDR3aa: CSVAGDYPDTQYF

v_gene: TRBV9
abundance: NA
d_gene: TRBD2
j_gene: TRBJ2-1
CDR3nt: TGTGCCAGCAGCGTAATGTCGCTAGCGGGAGATGAGCAGTTCTTC
CDR3aa: CASSVMSLAGDEQFF

v_gene: TRBV10-1
abundance: NA
d_gene: NA
j_gene: TRBJ2-7
CDR3nt: TGCGCCAGCAGTGATGGGGTTGGGGCGGACTACGAGCAGTACTTC
CDR3aa: CASSDGVGADYEQYF

v_gene: TRBV28
abundance: NA
d_gene: TRBD2
j_gene: TRBJ2-1
CDR3nt: TGTGCCAGTGAACCGGGGGCCGGGACTAGCGGGCTCAATGAGCAGTTCTTC
CDR3aa: CASEPGAGTSGLNEQFF

v_gene: TRBV11-2
abundance: NA
d_gene: NA
j_gene: TRBJ2-7
CDR3nt: TGTGCCAGCAGCTTGGCGGGACCCCCCTACGAGCAGTACTTC
CDR3aa: CASSLAGPPYEQYF

v_gene: TRBV4-3
abundance: NA
d_gene: TRBD1
j_gene: TRBJ1-1
CDR3nt: TGCGCCAGCAGCCAAGATACAGGGGTGGGCACTGAAGCTTTCTTT
CDR3aa: CASSQDTGVGTEAFF

v_gene: TRBV27
abundance: NA
d_gene: NA
j_gene: TRBJ1-2
CDR3nt: TGTGCCAGCAGTAAGGACAGCAACTATGGCTACACCTTC
CDR3aa: CASSKDSNYGYTF

v_gene: TRBV28
abundance: NA
d_gene: NA
j_gene: TRBJ2-3
CDR3nt: TGTGCCAGCAGTTTATTGCGTAATTCCGGCACAGATACGCAGTATTTT
CDR3aa: CASSLLRNSGTDTQYF

v_gene: TRBV9
abundance: NA
d_gene: NA
j_gene: TRBJ2-7
CDR3nt: TGTGCCAGCAGCGTAGCCCAAACCTACGAGCAGTACTTC
CDR3aa: CASSVAQTYEQYF

v_gene: TRBV5-1
abundance: NA
d_gene: TRBD1
j_gene: TRBJ2-2
CDR3nt: TGCGCCAGCAGCTTGGGATTATGGGGGACAGCGAACACCGGGGAGCTGTTTTTT
CDR3aa: CASSLGLWGTANTGELFF

v_gene: TRBV5-3
abundance: NA
d_gene: NA
j_gene: TRBJ1-6
CDR3nt: TGTGCCAGTTTGGCGGGTGACACCTATAATTCACCCCTCCACTTT
CDR3aa: CASLAGDTYNSPLHF

v_gene: TRBV30
abundance: NA
d_gene: NA
j_gene: TRBJ2-7
CDR3nt: TGTGCCTGGAGCGTGGACAGCGCCAGCGAGCAGTACTTC
CDR3aa: CAWSVDSASEQYF

v_gene: TRBV28
abundance: NA
d_gene: NA
j_gene: TRBJ1-5
CDR3nt: TGTGCCAGCAGTTTACTCGGAGTGGGTCAGCCCCAGCATTTT
CDR3aa: CASSLLGVGQPQHF

v_gene: TRBV5-1
abundance: NA
d_gene: NA
j_gene: TRBJ2-3
CDR3nt: TGCGCCAGCAGCTTTCAAGCGGACACCCCGGATACGCAGTATTTT
CDR3aa: CASSFQADTPDTQYF

v_gene: TRBV4-2
abundance: NA
d_gene: NA
j_gene: TRBJ1-1
CDR3nt: TGTGCCAGCAGCGAAAAAGGGGCGAGCAGGGTAGCTTTCTTT
CDR3aa: CASSEKGASRVAFF

v_gene: TRBV5-8
abundance: once
d_gene: NA
j_gene: TRBJ1-1
CDR3nt: TGTGCCAGCGATAGACTCCCGAACTCCCAGCCCAGAGCTTTCTTT
CDR3aa: CASDRLPNSQPRAFF

v_gene: TRBV7-2
abundance: NA
d_gene: NA
j_gene: TRBJ2-7
CDR3nt: TGTGCCAGCAGCCTCAAGGGGCCCAGCTACGAGCAGTACTTC
CDR3aa: CASSLKGPSYEQYF

v_gene: TRBV6-1
abundance: once
d_gene: NA
j_gene: TRBJ1-4
CDR3nt: TGTGCCAGCAGTGAATGGAGCAGGGAAAAACTGTTTTTT
CDR3aa: CASSEWSREKLFF

v_gene: TRBV5-6
abundance: NA
d_gene: NA
j_gene: TRBJ1-1
CDR3nt: TGTGCCAGCAGCTCGACGGGGAACACTGAAGCTTTCTTT
CDR3aa: CASSSTGNTEAFF

v_gene: TRBV6-1
abundance: NA
d_gene: NA
j_gene: TRBJ2-7
CDR3nt: TGTGCCAGCAGCCGCGAGGGGGTCCCTACCTACGAGCAGTACTTC
CDR3aa: CASSREGVPTYEQYF

v_gene: TRBV27
abundance: NA
d_gene: NA
j_gene: TRBJ2-1
CDR3nt: TGTGCCAGCAGTACACAGGGGAGGGTACCGTTCTTC
CDR3aa: CASSTQGRVPFF

v_gene: TRBV5-6
abundance: NA
d_gene: NA
j_gene: TRBJ1-2
CDR3nt: TGTGCCAGCAGCTGGATTCAGGGAGACTATGGCTACACCTTC
CDR3aa: CASSWIQGDYGYTF

v_gene: TRBV4-3
abundance: NA
d_gene: TRBD2
j_gene: TRBJ2-7
CDR3nt: TGCGCCAGCAGCCAATGGACTAGCGGGGCCTACGAGCAGTACTTC
CDR3aa: CASSQWTSGAYEQYF

v_gene: TRBV10-2
abundance: once
d_gene: NA
j_gene: TRBJ2-1
CDR3nt: TGCGCCAGCACGACTCCGGGACTGGACTCCTACAATGAGCAGTTCTTC
CDR3aa: CASTTPGLDSYNEQFF

v_gene: TRBV5-1
abundance: NA
d_gene: TRBD1
j_gene: TRBJ2-7
CDR3nt: TGCGCCAGCAGCTTGGTGGGACAGGGCGTCTACGAGCAGTACTTC
CDR3aa: CASSLVGQGVYEQYF

v_gene: TRBV4-3
abundance: NA
d_gene: TRBD1
j_gene: TRBJ2-7
CDR3nt: TGCGCCAGCAGCCGGAACAGGGGCTCCTACGAGCAGTACTTC
CDR3aa: CASSRNRGSYEQYF